A selection of T cell receptor beta chains follows, all from one sample in a study of metastatic and nonmetastatic thyroid tumors. TCRdb ran MiXCR on the PCR reads. This sample has some 10,000 clones, with about 25% found just once. Sequencing was done on a sample of tumor tissue. The receptors were gathered from a female donor with papillary thyroid cancer or a benign thyroid nodule (not recorded which). Some clones in this sample may be carry-over from other donors' samples. CDR3s leave out the opening cysteine and the closing phenylalanine or tryptophan.

v_call cdr3_aa
TRBV12-3/TRBV12-4 ASSSGGRGYT
TRBV12-3/TRBV12-4 ASRRTLGVHEQY
TRBV27 ASSSINPGGTDTQY
TRBV20-1 SARRRGGGSTDTQY
TRBV5-1 ASSLVPSARTSGRNEQY
TRBV5-6 ASSASGRGSNTEAF
TRBV10-3 AISEGTGPREQY
TRBV28 ASSLPEKNTGELF
TRBV30 AWSHPGGAGANVLT
TRBV6-1 ASTETSGIEQF
TRBV6-5 ASSYLGRGPETQY
TRBV19 ASRSGQGGTEAF
TRBV30 AWSVGGRGYYEQY
TRBV6-1 ASSPPNTGELF
TRBV25-1 ASSEFGTGGLRQY
TRBV6-1 ASSSAGVGDEQY
TRBV6-1 ASSLGQGFRSPLH
TRBV11-3 ASSFRDRGNTIY
TRBV6-1 ASSDRVNSPLH
TRBV6-2/TRBV6-3 ASSYSLTAPYEQY
TRBV27 ASSLREGLGEQY
TRBV30 AWTGQGNQPQH
TRBV11-3 ASSRSTSGVYNEQF
TRBV12-3/TRBV12-4 ASSPGVGGSHYGYT
TRBV6-1 ASSSGRGWNTGELF
TRBV6-6 ASSYGRAYEQY